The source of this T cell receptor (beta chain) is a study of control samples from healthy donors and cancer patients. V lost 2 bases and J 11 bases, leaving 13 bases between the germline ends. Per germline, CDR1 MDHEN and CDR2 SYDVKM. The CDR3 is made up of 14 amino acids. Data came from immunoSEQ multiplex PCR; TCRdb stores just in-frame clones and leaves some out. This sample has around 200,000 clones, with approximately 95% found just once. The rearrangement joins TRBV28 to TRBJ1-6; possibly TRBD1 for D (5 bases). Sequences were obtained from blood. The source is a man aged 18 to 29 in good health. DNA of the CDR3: TGTGCCAGCAGTTTAATCCCAGGGTTTGCACCCCTCCACTTT. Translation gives CASSLIPGFAPLHF. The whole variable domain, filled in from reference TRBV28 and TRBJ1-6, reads DVKVTQSSRYLVKRTGEKVFLECVQDMDHENMFWYRQDPGLGLRLIYFSYDVKMKEKGDIPEGYSVSREKKERFSLILESASTNQTSMYLCASSLIPGFAPLHFGNGTRLTVT.